The source of this T cell receptor beta chain is a study of blood T cell repertoires in COVID-19. CDR3 length equals 17 residues. In germline, CDR1 is MNHEY, CDR2 SVGEGT. V was pared by 1 base and J by 2 bases, with 15 bases between. As handled by the study authors: Estimation of nucleated cell counts relied on the amplification of reference gene primers. Using immunoSEQ multiplex PCR, the repertoire was profiled, and TCRdb retains in-frame clones only, with some absent. V and J calls and clone size are copied from that table; D and trimming were computed from the DNA. Counted here are hundreds of thousands of clones, approximately 88% occurring once; the ten biggest clones make up 4.5% to 5.5%.

The sequence was obtained from a man in his 60s who had recovered from COVID-19. Material for sequencing was PBMCs or T cells enriched from blood (not recorded which). The chain has TRBV6-2 or TRBV6-3 and TRBJ2-1; no firm D call. The CDR3 protein is CASSYYWASVAYNEQFF. The CDR3 nucleotides read TGTGCCAGCAGTTACTATTGGGCCTCCGTAGCCTACAATGAGCAGTTCTTC.